This is a list of T cell receptor beta chains from one sample in a study of shared clonotypes between healthy human individuals. Clones were read by immunoSEQ multiplex PCR, and TCRdb kept only the in-frame ones, dropping some. The sample has millions of clones; around nine tenths are singletons. Sequencing input: naive CD4+ T cells sorted from blood. The receptor set was obtained from a man between 18 and 35 years old in good health. Both conserved end residues are part of each CDR3. A D gene is named only where the DNA matches it firmly. Only some rows state a clone size, as once, few, many or a class for expanded clones.

TRBJ1-6	TRBV7-9	few	NA	CAIGLSGNNSPLHF	TGTGCCATCGGCTTATCCGGCAATAATTCACCCCTCCACTTT
TRBJ2-7	TRBV6-6	NA	NA	CASRIYTGTEYEQYF	TGTGCCAGCAGGATATACACAGGGACGGAATACGAGCAGTACTTC
TRBJ1-3	TRBV29-1	once	NA	CSVEDPRRGGNTIYF	TGCAGCGTTGAAGATCCTAGGAGGGGAGGAAACACCATATATTTT
TRBJ2-5	TRBV6-6	NA	NA	CASKTPEGGQETQYF	TGTGCCAGCAAAACCCCGGAGGGGGGACAAGAGACCCAGTACTTC
TRBJ2-5	TRBV18	NA	NA	CASSPGAVETQYF	TGTGCCAGCTCCCCCGGGGCAGTAGAGACCCAGTACTTC
TRBJ2-5	TRBV29-1	NA	TRBD1	CSVGWDRAETQYF	TGCAGCGTTGGGTGGGACAGGGCGGAGACCCAGTACTTC
TRBJ2-2	TRBV5-1	NA	TRBD2	CASSQRGSATGELFF	TGCGCCAGCAGCCAGCGGGGGAGTGCCACCGGGGAGCTGTTTTTT
TRBJ1-4	TRBV5-1	NA	TRBD1	CASSPGTGTNEKLFF	TGCGCCAGCAGCCCGGGGACAGGGACTAATGAAAAACTGTTTTTT
TRBJ1-2	TRBV2	NA	NA	CASSDTQDYGYTF	TGTGCCAGCAGTGACACCCAGGACTATGGCTACACCTTC
TRBJ2-5	TRBV5-1	once	TRBD1	CASSLGTGGTNQETQYF	TGCGCCAGCAGCCTCGGGACAGGGGGAACCAACCAAGAGACCCAGTACTTC
TRBJ1-2	TRBV5-1	NA	NA	CASSQVPDLNRARGYTF	TGCGCCAGCAGCCAAGTTCCCGATCTTAACAGGGCGCGAGGCTACACCTTC
TRBJ2-3	TRBV7-7	NA	NA	CASSSFLGADTQYF	TGTGCTAGCAGCTCGTTCCTCGGGGCAGATACGCAGTATTTT
TRBJ1-5	TRBV5-1	NA	NA	CASSLDGDQPQHF	TGCGCCAGCAGCTTGGACGGGGATCAGCCCCAGCATTTT
TRBJ1-5	TRBV19	NA	NA	CASSKVRGQPQHF	TGTGCCAGTAGCAAAGTGAGGGGTCAGCCCCAGCATTTT
TRBJ2-3	TRBV6-5	NA	NA	CASSYSKEHPNAF	TGTGCCAGCAGTTACTCGAAGGAGCATCCAAATGCTTTT
TRBJ2-2	TRBV6-6	NA	TRBD1	CASIQTGGTGELFF	TGTGCCAGCATCCAGACAGGGGGCACCGGGGAGCTGTTTTTT
TRBJ2-7	TRBV25-1	NA	TRBD2	CASKRGGLSYEQYF	TGTGCCAGCAAAAGGGGAGGGCTCTCCTACGAGCAGTACTTC
TRBJ1-2	TRBV7-9	NA	NA	CASSLARRPRGYTF	TGTGCCAGCAGCTTAGCGCGAAGGCCACGTGGCTACACCTTC
TRBJ2-5	TRBV9	NA	TRBD2	CASSETSGRSFETQYF	TGTGCCAGCAGCGAGACTAGCGGGAGATCGTTCGAGACCCAGTACTTC
TRBJ1-3	TRBV2	few	NA	CASNPDSGNTIYF	TGTGCCAGCAACCCTGACTCTGGAAACACCATATATTTT
TRBJ1-6	TRBV6-5	NA	NA	CASSFGGNSPLHF	TGTGCCAGCAGTTTCGGGGGTAATTCACCCCTCCACTTT
TRBJ1-1	TRBV2	once	NA	CASRGTRTEAFF	TGTGCCAGCAGGGGGACGCGGACTGAAGCTTTCTTT
TRBJ2-3	TRBV4-1	NA	TRBD1	CASSQGQGAVDTQYF	TGCGCCAGCAGCCAAGGACAGGGGGCAGTTGATACGCAGTATTTT
TRBJ2-7	TRBV7-8	NA	TRBD2	CASSLLAGVNEQYF	TGTGCCAGCAGCTTACTAGCGGGAGTGAACGAGCAGTACTTC
TRBJ1-6	TRBV7-3	NA	NA	CASSLFGGNNSPLHF	TGTGCCAGCAGCTTATTCGGGGGGAATAATTCACCCCTCCACTTT
TRBJ2-5	TRBV7-2	NA	TRBD1	CASSFDRGQETQYF	TGTGCCAGCAGCTTCGACAGGGGACAAGAGACCCAGTACTTC
TRBJ1-5	TRBV19	once	TRBD1	CASTGKGQISNQPQHF	TGTGCCAGTACTGGAAAGGGACAGATTAGCAATCAGCCCCAGCATTTT
TRBJ1-1	TRBV6-5	NA	TRBD1	CASRFDRATEAFF	TGTGCCAGCAGATTCGACAGGGCCACTGAAGCTTTCTTT
TRBJ1-4	TRBV10-2	NA	TRBD1	CASSESTGVREKLFF	TGCGCCAGCAGTGAGTCGACAGGGGTACGAGAAAAACTGTTTTTT
TRBJ2-3	TRBV14	NA	NA	CASSRFPDTQYF	TGTGCCAGCAGTCGGTTTCCAGATACGCAGTATTTT
TRBJ2-5	TRBV6-4	once	NA	CASTPSGGRRVGRVVETQYF	TGTGCCAGCACCCCGTCCGGGGGTAGACGTGTAGGCAGAGTGGTCGAGACCCAGTACTTC
TRBJ2-7	TRBV18	NA	TRBD1	CASSLGTGFEQYF	TGTGCCAGCTCACTCGGGACAGGTTTCGAGCAGTACTTC
TRBJ2-1	TRBV6-1	NA	TRBD2	CASSEGTIAGASYNEQFF	TGTGCCAGCAGTGAGGGGACCATAGCGGGAGCCTCCTACAATGAGCAGTTCTTC
TRBJ2-2	TRBV19	NA	TRBD2	CASRPGTSLVGELFF	TGTGCCAGCCGACCAGGGACTAGCTTGGTCGGGGAGCTGTTTTTT
TRBJ1-3	TRBV19	NA	NA	CASSWQGTGNTIYF	TGTGCCAGTAGCTGGCAGGGAACAGGAAACACCATATATTTT
TRBJ1-6	TRBV14	NA	NA	CASSQAQGIGLHF	TGTGCCAGCAGCCAAGCCCAGGGTATAGGGCTCCACTTT
TRBJ2-2	TRBV5-6	once	NA	CASSLRVQVDGELFF	TGTGCCAGCAGCTTGCGTGTACAGGTGGACGGGGAGCTGTTTTTT
TRBJ1-1	TRBV10-3	few	NA	CAMGPGHTEAFF	TGTGCCATGGGACCGGGGCACACTGAAGCTTTCTTT
TRBJ2-4	TRBV5-1	NA	TRBD2	CASASSAGGIQYF	TGCGCCAGCGCTTCTTCCGCGGGGGGCATTCAGTACTTC
TRBJ2-4	TRBV4-1	NA	TRBD2	CASSQDRSGRAVNIQYF	TGCGCCAGCAGCCAAGATCGGAGCGGGAGGGCCGTGAACATTCAGTACTTC
TRBJ2-5	TRBV5-1	NA	NA	CASSFGGEKETQYF	TGCGCCAGCAGCTTCGGAGGGGAGAAAGAGACCCAGTACTTC
TRBJ1-2	TRBV6-5	NA	NA	CASSSGQPPYGYTF	TGTGCCAGCAGTTCCGGACAGCCACCCTATGGCTACACCTTC
TRBJ2-1	TRBV5-1	NA	TRBD2	CASSWRGANEQFF	TGCGCCAGCAGCTGGCGGGGGGCGAATGAGCAGTTCTTC
TRBJ2-7	TRBV11-2	NA	NA	CASSLNRVEQYF	TGTGCCAGCAGCTTAAACAGGGTCGAGCAGTACTTC
TRBJ2-7	TRBV6-6	NA	TRBD2	CASSASGVPSYEQYF	TGTGCCAGCAGCGCTAGCGGGGTCCCCTCCTACGAGCAGTACTTC
TRBJ2-2	TRBV10-2	NA	NA	CASSRGSLTGELFF	TGCGCCAGTTCGAGGGGTAGTCTCACCGGGGAGCTGTTTTTT
TRBJ2-5	TRBV18	NA	NA	CASSRGPQETQYF	TGTGCCAGCTCACGGGGACCTCAAGAGACCCAGTACTTC
TRBJ1-3	TRBV15	NA	TRBD1	CATIRGGRNTIYF	TGTGCCACCATCCGAGGGGGCAGAAACACCATATATTTT
TRBJ2-5	TRBV9	NA	TRBD1	CASSTGQGAIQETQYF	TGTGCCAGCAGCACGGGACAGGGGGCTATCCAAGAGACCCAGTACTTC
TRBJ1-6	TRBV6-1	few	TRBD1	CASSGTGGTPLHF	TGTGCCAGCAGTGGCACAGGGGGCACACCCCTCCACTTT
TRBJ2-7	TRBV29-1	NA	TRBD2	CSVEGGPYEQYF	TGCAGCGTGGAGGGAGGGCCCTACGAGCAGTACTTC
TRBJ1-6	TRBV5-1	NA	TRBD1	CASSFDRDSPLHF	TGCGCCAGCAGCTTTGACAGGGATTCACCCCTCCACTTT
TRBJ2-7	TRBV6-6	NA	TRBD1	CAIITGTGGAYEQYF	TGTGCCATCATAACCGGGACAGGGGGGGCATACGAGCAGTACTTC
TRBJ2-2	TRBV7-2	NA	TRBD2	CASSLVASGRKTGELFF	TGTGCCAGCAGCTTAGTCGCTAGCGGGAGGAAGACCGGGGAGCTGTTTTTT
TRBJ2-7	TRBV18	NA	TRBD1	CASSPVTGTGTEQYF	TGTGCCAGCTCACCTGTAACCGGGACAGGGACGGAGCAGTACTTC
TRBJ2-7	TRBV21-1	NA	NA	CASSKDGTLARYEQYF	TGTGCCAGCAGCAAAGATGGGACACTCGCTCGGTACGAGCAGTACTTC
TRBJ1-3	TRBV6-1	NA	NA	CASSEAGQSGNTIYF	TGTGCCAGCAGTGAAGCGGGACAATCTGGAAACACCATATATTTT
TRBJ2-1	TRBV5-1	NA	NA	CASTAGDKDNEQFF	TGCGCCAGTACGGCAGGAGATAAGGACAATGAGCAGTTCTTC
TRBJ2-6	TRBV10-3	NA	TRBD1	CAISEGGPTSGANVLTF	TGTGCCATCAGCGAAGGGGGCCCAACCTCTGGGGCCAACGTCCTGACTTTC
TRBJ2-7	TRBV30	NA	NA	CASKESQGEQYF	TGTGCCTCTAAAGAGTCTCAAGGGGAGCAGTACTTC